The clone carrying this T cell receptor beta chain was counted ten times or more. Antigen specificity is unknown. TCR beta CDR3 sequences were amplified from RNA transcripts. The TCR CDR3 first-round RT-PCR relied on the HTBI primer set. TCRdb recomputed calls from the multiplex PCR reads with MiXCR, one row per CDR3 protein. The sample gives a few hundred thousand distinct CDR3 sequences, just over 45% of which show up once; 7.5% to 8.5% is in the top ten. This specimen comes from a study of T cells in Graves' hyperthyroidism and ophthalmopathy. Study-wide results and limits: Blood also held most thyroid clonotypes expanded beyond 0.001.

Sequences were obtained from peripheral blood or thyroid tissue (not recorded which). The receptor comes from a woman aged 18-30 years with Graves' hyperthyroidism.

The CDR3 DNA is TGCAGTGCTAGAGGGTTTAGCGGGGCGGACGAGCAGTACTTC. Translated, it gives CSARGFSGADEQYF. This chain links TRBV20-1 with TRBJ2-7, with 8 nucleotides matching TRBD2. The germline CDR1 and CDR2 sequences are DFQATT and SNEGSKA (reference sequence). This CDR3 has 14 amino acids. After removal of 1 base from V and 5 bases from J, the junction contained 7 bases not matched to a gene.